Included here is one TCR beta chain sequence, with context. The antigen this receptor binds is unknown. Base quality data are lacking; no much larger clone is found one base away. This entry is derived from a study of blood T cells in healthy people across ages (dated by TCRdb to the mid-2010s). Describing the broader study: Template switching captured roughly one uniquely barcoded TCR beta cDNA molecule per two T cells in model experiments. The donors were divided into four age groups: young (average around 16 years), middle-aged (roughly 40), aged (approximately 62) and long-lived (about 79). To avoid experimental bias, donors of different ages were randomly spread across the sequencing lanes. The study measured age-related changes in TCR beta repertoire diversity using deep sequencing normalized with unique cDNA molecular identifiers. Two additional independent replicas of 1 million unique cDNA reads from the same blood draw were analyzed for two donors (one aged 18 to 29 and one aged 80 or older). The investigation overall reported the following: As age increased, observed TCR beta diversity per million T cells dropped in a roughly linear way, and a significant reduction was already evident by age about 40. Bulk unsorted PBMC profiling prevented conclusive comparison of naive and antigen-experienced compartments. Because the CMV infection status of the donors was unknown, age-related changes in expanded clonotypes may potentially have been confounded. The long-lived group showed more naive CD4+ T cells, fewer expanded clones and increased TCR diversity than the aged group, suggesting age selection. Estimates of total diversity based on one million sequenced T cells were considered lower bounds and underestimates. There was a strong correlation between observed TCR beta diversity and the percentage of naive T cells measured by flow cytometry.

Library preparation used 5' RACE. Instrument on record: Illumina HiSeq 2500. The second PCR ran for about 6 to 12 cycles and used a J-beta primer mix along with a sample-barcoded 5' primer. A template-switch 5' adaptor carrying 12 random nucleotides introduced a unique molecular identifier onto each TCR beta cDNA molecule. Each sample yielded at least 2.5 million CDR3-containing paired-end reads. First-strand cDNA was synthesized from all RNA with the Mint cDNA synthesis kit, primed by a TRBC-specific oligonucleotide. All cDNA was treated with uracil-DNA glycosylase and then went through a first 18-cycle PCR with the universal primers M1SS and BC2_uni_R. The original methods were these. Normalization of each sample was performed by random selection of 1 million high-quality reads, each carrying a distinct molecular identifier. Reads sharing molecular identifiers were discarded rather than binned into consensus sequences. MiTCR, set to a Q25 quality threshold and the strictest error-elimination algorithm, was used for CDR3 identification, clonotype clustering and error correction. A nonparametric unseen species model using Euler transformation provided a lower-bound estimate of total TCR beta diversity. TCRdb itself trimmed the public reads at Q25 with fastp, ran MiXCR and retained productive beta chains. Every distinct CDR3 protein forms one entry, paired with its most common genes and DNA. For this entry, the V and J calls and clone size follow TCRdb and not the study's own pipeline. The sample profile shows about 2 million distinct CDR3 sequences; roughly 50% of them were found once. The top ten constitute 2.1% of the sample.

CDR1 is given as SGDLS and CDR2 as YYNGEE, both from the germline V gene. Unmatched junction bases come to 9, with V trimmed by 1 base and J by 9 bases. From its cysteine to its phenylalanine, the CDR3 spans 16 amino acids. Only the CDR3 portion is preserved as DNA: 48 bases, with reading frame beginning at the first base. The donors were around 39 Caucasian individuals from Russia, aged roughly 6 to 100 years, who were systemically healthy. Approximately 9.7 milliliters of peripheral blood were drawn from each donor into EDTA-treated Vacutainer tubes. Ficoll-Paque density-gradient centrifugation was used to isolate PBMCs, with at least 7 million per sample. Total RNA was extracted from PBMCs with Trizol reagent, with at least 6 micrograms obtained per sample. Naive CD45RAhigh/CD27high T cell percentages were measured by flow cytometry on a PBMC aliquot from every donor.

The clonotype comes from a woman aged 40 to 50 in good health. Sequencing was done on a sample of blood. The chain links TRBV9 with TRBJ2-1, with 11 middle bases fitting TRBD2. The CDR3 amino acid sequence is: CASSVLAGGMVGEQFF. The base sequence is TGTGCCAGCAGCGTACTAGCGGGGGGTATGGTGGGTGAGCAGTTCTTC.